This T cell receptor (beta chain) was sequenced in a study of shared clonotypes between healthy human individuals (dated by TCRdb to between 2020 and 2021). As for the study more broadly: The cohort comprised a couple of women and a few men aged 18 to 49 years. To increase sequencing depth and limit assay-specific biases, different laboratories used diverse techniques to prepare libraries and sequence TCR repertoires. For each donor, CD4 naive and CD4 memory were each given three plates, CD8 naive was given two plates, and CD8 memory was given one plate. Blood TCR repertoires of a handful of healthy adults were deeply sequenced to estimate repertoire size and the extent of clonotype sharing between individuals. Each donor's leukapheresis produced roughly between roughly 0.94 and 9.5 billion PBMCs.

TCR CDR3 regions were amplified from genomic DNA by multiplex PCR using the deep immunoSEQ assay. Extracted genomic DNA from each cell subset was spread evenly across all wells of several immunoSEQ 96-well plates, with each plate serving as a replicate. For sorted subsets, each replicate PCR was loaded with 200 ng genomic DNA, equivalent to about 30,000 T cell genomes. Purified libraries were quantified with a Qubit 3.0 fluorometer, sized on a Bioanalyzer 2100, and re-quantified with the KAPA Library Quantification kit. A separate single-read 150-cycle Illumina NextSeq 550 flow cell was used to sequence each immunoSEQ 96-well plate. The study's processing was this. Because only junctional sequences without quality scores were contained in the immunoSEQ output, filtering matching that applied to full-length reads could not be performed. Sequences were annotated with PyIR, a Python wrapper for IgBLAST v1.9, and V/J genes and CDR3 were assigned using IMGT germline references. Any read was removed if the V/J assignment was weak (E-value above 1e-6), the CDR3 was missing, or the read contained stop codons, out-of-frame junctions, or ambiguous translated residues. A V3J clonotype was defined by an identical inferred V gene, J gene, and CDR3 amino acid sequence. The percentage overlap between two repertoires was calculated by dividing the number of shared unique clonotypes by the size of the smaller repertoire. Richness of each repertoire was evaluated using RTK rarefaction, the Chao1 estimator, and Recon v2.1 estimates of unobserved clonotypes. OLGA was used to compute generation probabilities for all TCRbeta clonotypes that the gDNA method yielded from a few donors. In TCRdb, the immuneACCESS table is reduced to in-frame sequences with V and J assigned. These tables do not hold every clone; where another copy was compared, an unresolved V gene accounts for under half, and the others remain unexplained. V, J and clone size are taken as reported in that table, and D and trimming were inferred from the DNA itself. The sample includes hundreds of thousands of clones, with roughly 96% observed a single time. The ten largest clones add up to around 0.12% of the sample.

The paper as a whole reports these results and caveats: Even with the large sequencing depth, rarefaction of the sorted-subset datasets indicated that sequencing was incomplete. Larger estimated clonotype richness was generally found for naive subsets than for memory subsets. Because the study included only a small number of donors, the genetic and exposure-history diversity represented was limited. Only blood was sampled, and tissue TCR repertoires likely differ from those in blood. Pairwise subsampling led to the expectation that sequencing depth would affect the degree of clonotype sharing among donors. Across four donors, about 5.2% of naive CD4, 3% to 4% of naive CD8, approximately 2.5% of memory CD4, and approximately 0.4% of memory CD8 clonotypes were shared. Clonotypes shared by all four sorted-subset donors showed higher generation probabilities than non-shared clonotypes.

This clone was seen once. The antigen it binds to is not known. Qualities for individual bases were not recorded, and no much larger clone is one base off. CD8 naive samples consisted of CD45RO-negative cells that were positively selected for CCR7, yielding a CD45RA+CCR7+ population without TemRA cells. Healthy HIV-negative adults with no recently reported acute infections or vaccinations were included as donors. Only Caucasian adults living in Nashville, Tennessee, USA were represented among the donors. Blood was collected by leukapheresis, and PBMCs were isolated by Ficoll-Histopaque density gradient centrifugation and then cryopreserved in liquid nitrogen vapor phase. Analytical flow cytometry was used to check the purity and quantity of each magnetically sorted T cell population. Genomic DNA was isolated from each sorted fraction and quantified by UV absorbance on a Nanodrop 2000c. Measured from the cysteine to the phenylalanine, the CDR3 is 15 residues long. Kept here is only the CDR3 DNA, which spans 45 bases and is read in frame from base 1. The germline V gene (reference sequence) provides CDR1 MNHEY and CDR2 SMNVEV. The V end loses 0 bases and the J end loses 9 bases, and a stretch of 15 bases separates them.

This clonotype originated in a woman under 40 in good health. Sequenced sample: naive CD8+ T cells sorted from blood. Reading the label with the study, this specimen's cell subset or site is: CD45RA+CCR7+. The chain employs TRBV27 and TRBJ2-1; the D gene is perhaps TRBD1, from 5 matching bases. The CDR3 is CASSLSLGAVGEQFF. The DNA sequence reads TGTGCCAGCAGTTTATCCCTAGGGGCGGTCGGTGAGCAGTTCTTC.